The entry below describes one TCR beta chain. Per the original methods: Reference gene primer amplification yielded estimated nucleated cell counts. TCRdb keeps only in-frame clones here, not all; method: immunoSEQ multiplex PCR. That table gives V, J and clone size, and the DNA gave D and trimming. In the table there are under 200,000 clones, roughly nine tenths of which are singletons. This sample was included in a study of blood T cell repertoires in COVID-19. For the study at large: Samples came from the United States, Italy and Spain, spanning acute and convalescent COVID-19. The analysed material was cDNA or gDNA that came from T cells, B-cell-depleted T cells, or PBMCs.

The J segment lost 7 bases and the V segment lost 4 bases, leaving 7 bases of the junction unmatched. Germline V gives CDR1 KGHSH, CDR2 LQKENI. The CDR3 sequence is 14 residues long. The receptor comes from a man aged 50-59 years with acute or convalescent COVID-19. Sequences were obtained from peripheral blood. The V gene is TRBV18, the J gene TRBJ1-1; 9 bases map to TRBD1. The CDR3 reads CASSLRQGVFEAFF. As DNA, the CDR3 is TGTGCCAGCTCACTGAGACAGGGGGTGTTTGAAGCTTTCTTT. The variable domain in full, completed from reference TRBV18 and TRBJ1-1, reads NAGVMQNPRHLVRRRGQEARLRCSPMKGHSHVYWYRQLPEEGLKFMVYLQKENIIDESGMPKERFSAEFPKEGPSILRIQQVVRGDSAAYFCASSLRQGVFEAFFGQGTRLTVV.